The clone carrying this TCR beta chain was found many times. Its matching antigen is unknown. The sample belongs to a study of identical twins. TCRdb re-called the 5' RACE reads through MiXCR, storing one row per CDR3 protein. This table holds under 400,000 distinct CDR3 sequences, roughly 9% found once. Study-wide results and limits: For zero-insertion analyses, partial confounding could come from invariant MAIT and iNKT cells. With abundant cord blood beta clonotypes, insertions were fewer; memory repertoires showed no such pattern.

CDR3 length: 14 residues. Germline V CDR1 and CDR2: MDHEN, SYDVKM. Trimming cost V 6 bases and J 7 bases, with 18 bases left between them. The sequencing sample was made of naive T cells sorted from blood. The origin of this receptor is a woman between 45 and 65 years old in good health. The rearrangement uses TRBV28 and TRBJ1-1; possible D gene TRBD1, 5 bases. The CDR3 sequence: CASSNGWGEDEAFF. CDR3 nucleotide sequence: TGTGCCAGCAGCAACGGGTGGGGGGAGGATGAAGCTTTCTTT.